This T cell receptor beta chain was retrieved from a study of cytomegalovirus exposure and HLA in healthy donors. Whole-study results and caveats: Rare sequences made up most TCRs, while some public TCRs were found in many donors. CMV serostatus was the only recorded immune exposure for donors. In a later analysis, most CMV-associated TCR beta chains appeared HLA-restricted. At a 0.05 false discovery rate, a later analysis found 18,000 or so TCR beta sequences to be associated with HLA alleles.

Germline values: CDR1 SEHNR, CDR2 FQNEAQ (reference sequence). The length of the CDR3 is 16 residues. V lost 4 bases, J lost 3 bases, and 18 bases lay in between. The PCR made use of 60 Vbeta and 13 Jbeta primers. Only in-frame clones appear in the TCRdb table, and some are missing; sequencing was by immunoSEQ multiplex PCR. With 30,000 to 40,000 clones in the sample, the ten largest clones hold roughly 5.8%. Turning to this clone: Its antigen remains unidentified.

The chain combines TRBV7-9 with TRBJ1-1; maybe TRBD1 (5 bases). The sequenced sample consisted of PBMCs. The receptor comes from a human donor in good health. As DNA, the CDR3 is TGTGCCAGCAGCTCTCTACCGGGGGAGGTACACACTGAAGCTTTCTTT. Amino acid sequence: CASSSLPGEVHTEAFF.